This is a list of T cell receptor beta chains from one sample in a study of blood T cell repertoires in COVID-19. The table came from immunoSEQ multiplex PCR; TCRdb's copy has only in-frame clones and leaves some out. The sample holds roughly 67,000 clones, approximately 87% seen once. The sample was peripheral blood. These receptors all stem from a man aged 50-60 years with active COVID-19. Both conserved end residues are part of each CDR3. The D gene is left open where the match is weak. A row's size may be missing; if present it is once, few, many or a size class.

j_call cdr3_length v_call d_call clone_size cdr3_nt cdr3_aa
TRBJ2-7 14 TRBV27 NA NA TGTGCCAGCAGTAGGACAGTCCTCTCCTACGAGCAGTACTTC CASSRTVLSYEQYF
TRBJ2-1 14 TRBV7-9 NA few TGTGCCAGCAGCTTCGTTACAGGGTTGGGTGAGCAGTTCTTC CASSFVTGLGEQFF
TRBJ2-7 13 TRBV19 TRBD2 once TGTGCCAGTAGTCTAGCGGGAGAATACGAGCAGTACTTC CASSLAGEYEQYF
TRBJ2-3 16 TRBV10-3 TRBD1 NA TGTGCCATCAGTGACCCGACAGGGGCTAGCACAGATACGCAGTATTTT CAISDPTGASTDTQYF
TRBJ2-5 16 TRBV28 NA NA TGTGCCGGGGTTAGGACGATTACAAGGGGCCAAGAGACCCAGTACTTC CAGVRTITRGQETQYF
TRBJ2-7 14 TRBV4-3 NA once TGCGCCAGCAGCCAAGATTACCAGGGCGACGAGCAGTACTTC CASSQDYQGDEQYF
TRBJ2-7 14 TRBV18 NA NA TGTGCCAGCTCACCCTGGGACACTCCCTACGAGCAGTACTTC CASSPWDTPYEQYF
TRBJ2-7 12 TRBV9 NA once TGTGCCAGCAGCGAGAGCGGATACGAGCAGTACTTC CASSESGYEQYF
TRBJ2-7 15 TRBV4-3 NA once TGCGCCAGCAGCCAAGTACCCCGGTCCGACTACGAGCAGTACTTC CASSQVPRSDYEQYF
TRBJ1-4 16 TRBV7-9 TRBD1 NA TGTGCCAGCAGCCCCCGAAAGACAGGGAGTAATGAAAAACTGTTTTTT CASSPRKTGSNEKLFF